This paragraph reports one T cell receptor (beta chain). Its antigen is undetermined. MiXCR, run by TCRdb on the 5' RACE reads, gives a single entry per CDR3 protein. The table records 250,000 to 400,000 distinct CDR3 sequences, 9.5% to 13% of them present only once. The sample comes from a study of CD8 T cells in ankylosing spondylitis. General observations from the study: It appeared that ankylosing spondylitis blood was characterized by a TCR beta motif of eight highly homologous variants. Disease-linked clones, CD8+, were relatively rare in peripheral blood.

Germline V lookup: CDR1 SGHRS, CDR2 YFSETQ. This CDR3 has 14 residues. Deletions cut 4 bases from V and 4 bases from J, with 15 bases between. Sequencing input: blood, either unsorted or a sorted T cell fraction (not recorded which). The source of this sequence is a female donor with ankylosing spondylitis or in good health (not recorded which). The chain uses TRBV5-1 and TRBJ2-7, with unresolved D. The CDR3 loop is CASSPTVDTYEQYF. CDR3 in DNA: TGCGCCAGCAGCCCGACGGTCGACACGTACGAGCAGTACTTC.